Detailed here is one T cell receptor beta chain. The entry originates in a study of Ad26.COV2.S vaccination and SARS-CoV-2 variants. Generated by immunoSEQ multiplex PCR, the TCRdb table keeps only in-frame clones and is missing some. The table lists around 270,000 clones, around nine tenths of them singletons, with 2.5% to 3.5% in the top ten. Treatment denoted: 15 to 20 received Ad26.COV2.S at low or high dose, single or two shots; 5 received placebo; per-sample allocation not given. The samples date from day 63 after the first vaccine or placebo injection. Trimming at V came to 5 bases and at J to 0 bases, leaving 8 bases not matched to a gene. CDR1 SGHDN and CDR2 FVKESK come from the germline V gene. This CDR3 has 17 residues.

Here the sequenced sample was peripheral blood, taken in a trial of Ad26.COV2.S vaccine versus placebo. The origin of this receptor is a person between 18 and 65 years old who received the Ad26.COV2.S COVID-19 vaccine or a placebo. J is TRBJ2-2 and V is TRBV14; 8 nucleotides agree with TRBD2. This CDR3 reads CASSFHGAGANTGELFF. For the CDR3, the DNA is TGTGCCAGCAGCTTTCACGGAGCGGGAGCGAACACCGGGGAGCTGTTTTTT.